The 21 T cell receptor beta chains in this list originate from one sample, sequenced in a study of blood T cell repertoires in COVID-19 (TCRdb year 2020). The method was the immunoSEQ multiplex PCR assay. TCRdb re-hosts the immuneACCESS table, in-frame sequences only. Its copies lack some clones; in the studies checked, an unresolved V gene accounts for under half of them, and the cause for the rest is not known. The sample yields about 49,000 clones; roughly 90% were counted once. The ten largest clones capture under 15% of the sample. The material sequenced was peripheral blood. The receptors here all came from a man of 80 years or more with acute or convalescent COVID-19.

The chain has TRBV19 and TRBJ2-7, with 8 bases that match TRBD1. The CDR3 is 13 amino acids. V trimming: 5 bases; J trimming: 4 bases; junction bases outside the gene matches: 4. Looked up from germline, CDR1 is LNHDA and CDR2 is SQIVND (reference sequence). In nucleotides, the CDR3 is TGTGCCAGTAGTCCAGGGGGCGGGTACGAGCAGTACTTC. Translation gives CASSPGGGYEQYF.

The chain uses TRBV19 and TRBJ1-2, with a tentative D call TRBD1 (5 bases). Trimming left V 6 bases short and J 2 bases short, with 22 bases between. This CDR3 spans 17 amino acids. Per the germline V gene, CDR1 is LNHDA and CDR2 is SQIVND (reference sequence). The CDR3 bases are TGTGCCAGTAGCATGTCCTTCGGAGGGGATAAGAACTATGGCTACACCTTC. This gives the protein CASSMSFGGDKNYGYTF.

The chain links TRBV29-1 to TRBJ1-1, with 7 bases lining up with TRBD1. The CDR3 runs to 13 residues. Per the germline V gene, CDR1 is SQVTM and CDR2 is ANQGSEA. V lost 7 bases, J lost 1 base, and 6 bases stayed unmatched. The DNA for the CDR3 is TGCAGCGCCGGACAGGTGACGAACACTGAAGCTTTCTTT. Its translation: CSAGQVTNTEAFF.

J is TRBJ2-5 and V is TRBV7-9; a weak D match, TRBD2 (6 bases). With 1 base removed from V and 9 bases from J, the gap between germline ends came to 12 bases. CDR1 is SEHNR and CDR2 is FQNEAQ in the germline V gene (reference sequence). This CDR3 has 13 amino acids. The CDR3 region has the DNA TGTGCCAGCAGCTTAGGCACGGCGGGGCCCCAGTACTTC. This codes for CASSLGTAGPQYF.

The rearrangement joins TRBV30 to TRBJ1-3, with 7 bases that match TRBD1. V gave up 5 bases and J gave up 0 bases; unmatched junction bases: 4. The CDR3 consists of 14 residues. From germline, CDR1 is GTSNPN and CDR2 SVGIG (reference sequence). The CDR3 here is CAWVDRHSGNTIYF. The CDR3, as DNA: TGTGCCTGGGTGGACAGGCACTCTGGAAACACCATATATTTT.

This sequence joins TRBV5-1 and TRBJ1-4, with 8 bases matching TRBD1. CDR1 and CDR2 from the germline V gene are SGHRS and YFSETQ. This CDR3 has 14 residues. Trimming cost V 6 bases and J 8 bases; bases outside gene matches: 9. The CDR3 DNA is TGCGCCAGCACCGCCAGGGGGCTTCAAGAAAAACTGTTTTTT. Protein: CASTARGLQEKLFF.

V and J are TRBV5-4 and TRBJ1-2, with D possibly matching TRBD1 (5 bases). Per the germline V gene, CDR1 is SGHNT and CDR2 is YYREEE (reference sequence). The V end lost 1 base, the J end lost 8 bases, and 15 bases lay between the germline ends. This CDR3 region has 14 residues. The CDR3 protein is CASSLSGGLLGYTF. The CDR3 nucleotides read TGTGCCAGCAGCTTGAGCGGGGGTCTATTGGGCTACACCTTC.

V is TRBV4-2 and J is TRBJ2-2; 13 bases agree with TRBD2. This CDR3 has 16 residues. The J segment lost 5 bases and the V segment lost 3 bases, leaving 3 bases of the junction unmatched. Germline V gene data show CDR1 as LGHNA and CDR2 as YNFKEQ. CDR3 coding DNA: TGTGCCAGCAGCCATCAACTAGCGGGGGGGACCGGGGAGCTGTTTTTT. This gives the protein CASSHQLAGGTGELFF.

This chain connects TRBV7-9 to TRBJ2-1; a weak D match, TRBD1 (6 bases). Trimming shortened V by 1 base and J by 5 bases, and 24 bases separated the two germline ends. The CDR3 spans 19 residues. Germline CDR1 reads SEHNR; CDR2 reads FQNEAQ (reference sequence). CDR3 sequence (DNA): TGTGCCAGCAGCTTAGTCCCCTGGGTAGGGGGAATAGTACACAATGAGCAGTTCTTC. Translated: CASSLVPWVGGIVHNEQFF.

This clone was seen only once. The chain uses TRBV5-6 and TRBJ2-5; D ambiguous. V was trimmed by 2 bases and J by 4 bases, leaving 12 bases between them. Germline V lookup: CDR1 SGHDT, CDR2 YYEEEE. The CDR3 loop spans 14 amino acids. The CDR3 spells CASSLALQRETQYF. Written as DNA, the CDR3 is TGTGCCAGCAGCTTAGCACTGCAAAGAGAGACCCAGTACTTC.

The gene calls are TRBV6-2 or TRBV6-3 and TRBJ2-1; 7 positions match TRBD2. CDR3 size: 14 residues. The V and J ends lost 4 bases and 4 bases, in that order; junction bases with no gene match: 4. Germline lookup yields CDR1 MNHEY and CDR2 SVGEGT. The CDR3 DNA follows: TGTGCCAGCAGTTCTGGACTAGTTTACAATGAGCAGTTCTTC. Its protein is CASSSGLVYNEQFF.

The chain carries TRBV5-1 and TRBJ2-3; 10 bases agree with TRBD2. The length of the CDR3 is 16 residues. V was pared by 0 bases and J by 4 bases, with 5 bases of the junction left unmatched. The germline V gene encodes CDR1 SGHRS and CDR2 YFSETQ. CDR3 sequence (DNA): TGCGCCAGCAGCTTGGGCGGTAGCGGGGGGTCAGATACGCAGTATTTT. It yields the protein CASSLGGSGGSDTQYF.

CDR3 nucleotide sequence: TGTGCCAGCAGCTTACAGGGACAGGGGATCACTGAAGCTTTCTTT. Its translation is CASSLQGQGITEAFF. V and J are TRBV7-3 and TRBJ1-1; 10 nucleotides align to TRBD1. The CDR3 runs to 15 residues. Germline V gene sequence: CDR1 SGHTA, CDR2 FQGTGA. The V gene end was trimmed by 2 bases and the J gene end by 4 bases; junction bases not matched to a gene: 4.

Only one count was recorded for this clone. The V and J genes are TRBV6-5 and TRBJ2-7; 9 nucleotides align to TRBD1. The CDR3 spans 13 residues. Per germline, CDR1 MNHEY and CDR2 SVGAGI. With V trimmed by 6 bases and J by 1 base, 1 base remained unmatched. The CDR3 here is CASRGQGSYEQYF. In DNA, the CDR3 is TGTGCCAGCAGGGGACAGGGTTCCTACGAGCAGTACTTC.

The rearrangement uses TRBV11-3 and TRBJ2-3; the match to TRBD1 covers 7 bases. Trimming took 3 bases from V and 5 from J; bases not matched to a gene: 2. CDR3 length: 13 amino acids. Germline lookup yields CDR1 SGHNT and CDR2 YENEEA. As DNA, the CDR3 is TGTGCCAGCAGCTTGTCAGGGGGAGATACGCAGTATTTT. Its protein is CASSLSGGDTQYF.

The genes are TRBV18 and TRBJ2-7, with a tentative D call TRBD2 (6 bases). Germline CDR1 and CDR2: KGHSH and LQKENI. This CDR3 spans 16 amino acids. Trimming removed 3 bases at V and 0 bases at J, with 15 bases between. This CDR3 reads CASSPPELRGSYEQYF. CDR3 DNA sequence: TGTGCCAGCTCACCCCCGGAATTGCGGGGCTCCTACGAGCAGTACTTC.

The chain has TRBV28 and TRBJ2-7; 9 bases map to TRBD1. CDR1 is MDHEN, CDR2 SYDVKM, per germline. The CDR3 has 12 amino acids. Trimming removed 8 bases from V and 3 bases from J; junction bases left unmatched: 2. Here the CDR3 reads CASWDRDYEQYF. The CDR3 region has the DNA TGTGCCAGCTGGGACAGGGACTACGAGCAGTACTTC.

The chain combines TRBV19 with TRBJ2-2; 9 nucleotides match TRBD1. The CDR3 contains 18 residues. Trimming took 5 bases from V and 5 from J; bases not matched to a gene: 15. CDR1 LNHDA and CDR2 SQIVND come from the germline V gene (reference sequence). The CDR3 loop reads CASSAQNRQGGRTGELFF. CDR3 coding DNA: TGTGCCAGTAGTGCTCAAAATCGACAGGGGGGTAGGACCGGGGAGCTGTTTTTT. Full variable domain (missing parts from reference TRBV19 and TRBJ2-2): DGGITQSPKYLFRKEGQNVTLSCEQNLNHDAMYWYRQDPGQGLRLIYYSQIVNDFQKGDIAEGYSVSREKKESFPLTVTSAQKNPTAFYLCASSAQNRQGGRTGELFFGEGSRLTVL.

The CDR3 sequence is CASSLAGAGGPGTDTQYF. DNA of the CDR3: TGTGCCAGCAGCTTGGCAGGAGCGGGGGGCCCCGGCACAGATACGCAGTATTTT. The chain employs TRBV5-4 and TRBJ2-3; the match to TRBD2 covers 9 bases. Germline V lookup: CDR1 SGHNT, CDR2 YYREEE (reference sequence). V shed 0 bases and J 1 base; nucleotides not matched to a gene: 9. The CDR3 contains 18 residues.

The V gene is TRBV21-1, the J gene TRBJ2-7; the table gives TRBD2 as D, unverified against the DNA. TRBV21-1 is deemed a pseudogene. The CDR3 is made up of 15 amino acids. The CDR3: CASSFRTSGRYEQYF. The CDR3 DNA is TGTGCCAGCAGCTTTCGGACTAGCGGCCGCTACGAGCAGTACTTC.

This rearrangement joins TRBV5-5 to TRBJ2-2; TRBD1 aligns across 8 bases. The CDR3 totals 15 residues. CDR1 is SGHKS and CDR2 is YYEKEE in the germline V gene (reference sequence). J lost 7 bases, V lost 0 bases, and 5 bases had no gene match. The CDR3 region has the DNA TGTGCCAGCAGCTTGGCGCCAGGGGGCGTCGGGGAGCTGTTTTTT. It translates to CASSLAPGGVGELFF.